These 12 T cell receptor beta chains were all obtained from the same sample, sequenced in a study of radiotherapy plus CTLA-4 blockade in lung cancer. Clones were read by immunoSEQ multiplex PCR, and TCRdb kept only the in-frame ones, dropping some. Found here are approximately 60,000 clones, roughly 80% of them singletons; the top ten hold 3.5% to 4.5%. Material: peripheral blood, obtained from a patient treated with radiotherapy plus ipilimumab. The receptor source for this set is a human donor with non-small cell lung cancer who had a complete response to radiotherapy plus ipilimumab.

The J gene is TRBJ2-5, the V gene TRBV27, with TRBD1 matching 8 bases. Germline V gene sequence: CDR1 MNHEY, CDR2 SMNVEV (reference sequence). CDR3 length equals 14 residues. Unmatched junction bases numbered 7, after V lost 5 bases and J lost 5 bases. In DNA form, the CDR3 reads TGTGCCAGCAGTAGCCCGACAGGGGTTGAGACCCAGTACTTC. Translating it yields CASSSPTGVETQYF.

The chain carries TRBV5-1 and TRBJ2-3, with 8 bases aligning to TRBD2. The CDR3 loop spans 16 amino acids. From germline, CDR1 is SGHRS and CDR2 YFSETQ. The junction had 12 bases not matched to a gene; V was cut back by 3 bases and J by 6 bases. In nucleotides, the CDR3 is TGCGCCAGCAGCTCTCAACCCGGGGGGGCCAGGGATACGCAGTATTTT. Translating gives CASSSQPGGARDTQYF.

The chain carries TRBV29-1 and TRBJ2-1; 7 nucleotides line up with TRBD2. The CDR3 consists of 13 residues. Looked up from germline, CDR1 is SQVTM and CDR2 is ANQGSEA. With V trimmed by 1 base and J by 8 bases, 5 bases remained unmatched. The CDR3 loop reads CSVEVGLADEQFF. Here the CDR3 DNA reads TGCAGCGTTGAAGTTGGTCTAGCGGATGAGCAGTTCTTC.

The chain is built from TRBV12-5 and TRBJ1-5, with TRBD1 matching over 7 bases. V gave up 4 bases and J gave up 1 base; unmatched junction bases: 7. This CDR3 region has 16 residues. Germline V gene lookup returns CDR1 LGHNT and CDR2 FRNRAP. The CDR3 is CASGSTGTDSNQPQHF. The DNA for the CDR3 is TGTGCTAGTGGTTCGACCGGGACAGACAGCAATCAGCCCCAGCATTTT.

The CDR3 DNA reads as TGTGCCAGCTCACTTGGGACAGGGCTTAACTATGGCTACACCTTC. Translated: CASSLGTGLNYGYTF. The rearrangement joins TRBV18 to TRBJ1-2; 9 bases match TRBD1. V dropped 4 bases and J dropped 1; count of bases not matched to a gene: 4. Germline V CDR1 and CDR2: KGHSH, LQKENI. The CDR3 has 15 residues.

V and J are TRBV27 and TRBJ2-1, with 8 bases lining up with TRBD2. CDR1 is MNHEY and CDR2 is SMNVEV in the germline V gene (reference sequence). This CDR3 is 15 amino acids long. After removal of 4 bases from V and 2 bases from J, the junction contained 4 bases not matched to a gene. CDR3 in DNA: TGTGCCAGCAGTTCGGGGGGGGGCACCTACAATGAGCAGTTCTTC. Translated, it gives CASSSGGGTYNEQFF.

V usage is TRBV6-5 and J usage is TRBJ1-1, with D tentatively TRBD1 (5 bases). The CDR3 is made up of 15 amino acids. The ends were cut back, 2 bases at V and 1 base at J, with 11 bases in the middle. CDR1 is MNHEY, CDR2 SVGAGI, per germline. The DNA of the CDR3 is TGTGCCAGCAGTTACCGGGGCCGTGGGAACACTGAAGCTTTCTTT. Translating it yields CASSYRGRGNTEAFF.

This chain connects TRBV2 to TRBJ2-3; D is unresolved. The CDR3 length is 12 residues. The germline CDR1 and CDR2 sequences are SNHLY and FYNNEI. The germline V and J ends were trimmed by 5 bases and 0 bases, with 3 bases remaining between them. CDR3 in amino acids: CASSPSTDTQYF. For the CDR3, the DNA is TGTGCCAGCAGTCCTAGCACAGATACGCAGTATTTT.

This clone was seen a handful of times. The chain employs TRBV6-5 and TRBJ1-2, with 10 bases identical to TRBD1. J was trimmed by 8 bases and V by 2 bases; bases with no gene match: 2. The CDR3 totals 13 residues. Germline V lookup: CDR1 MNHEY, CDR2 SVGAGI. The CDR3 reads CASSYGQGGGYTF. The CDR3 DNA reads as TGTGCCAGCAGTTACGGACAGGGGGGAGGCTACACCTTC.

The chain recombines TRBV5-1 with TRBJ1-2; D is uncertain. From germline, CDR1 is SGHRS and CDR2 YFSETQ. This CDR3 region has 13 residues. V lost 3 bases, J lost 3 bases, and 9 bases lay in between. CDR3 DNA sequence: TGCGCCAGCAGCTACGGCCCCGACTATGGCTACACCTTC. It codes for CASSYGPDYGYTF. Based on the CDR3 plus reference TRBV5-1 and TRBJ1-2, the full variable domain is KAGVTQTPRYLIKTRGQQVTLSCSPISGHRSVSWYQQTPGQGLQFLFEYFSETQRNKGNFPGRFSGRQFSNSRSEMNVSTLELGDSALYLCASSYGPDYGYTFGSGTRLTVV.

The CDR3 sequence: CASSFSGGGVKTQYF. The CDR3 DNA reads TGTGCCAGCAGTTTTTCAGGGGGTGGGGTAAAGACCCAGTACTTC. The chain recombines TRBV27 with TRBJ2-5, with TRBD1 matching over 7 bases. CDR1 and CDR2 from the germline V gene are MNHEY and SMNVEV (reference sequence). This CDR3 has 15 amino acids. With V trimmed by 3 bases and J by 6 bases, 10 bases remained unmatched.

The J gene is TRBJ1-2, the V gene TRBV7-9; D might be TRBD1 (5 bases). Germline V gene lookup returns CDR1 SEHNR and CDR2 FQNEAQ (reference sequence). V shed 3 bases and J shed 8 bases, with 22 bases lying between them. This CDR3 contains 16 residues. The CDR3 is CASSFLLQVSVEGYTF. DNA of the CDR3: TGTGCCAGCAGCTTCCTCCTACAGGTATCGGTGGAGGGCTACACCTTC.